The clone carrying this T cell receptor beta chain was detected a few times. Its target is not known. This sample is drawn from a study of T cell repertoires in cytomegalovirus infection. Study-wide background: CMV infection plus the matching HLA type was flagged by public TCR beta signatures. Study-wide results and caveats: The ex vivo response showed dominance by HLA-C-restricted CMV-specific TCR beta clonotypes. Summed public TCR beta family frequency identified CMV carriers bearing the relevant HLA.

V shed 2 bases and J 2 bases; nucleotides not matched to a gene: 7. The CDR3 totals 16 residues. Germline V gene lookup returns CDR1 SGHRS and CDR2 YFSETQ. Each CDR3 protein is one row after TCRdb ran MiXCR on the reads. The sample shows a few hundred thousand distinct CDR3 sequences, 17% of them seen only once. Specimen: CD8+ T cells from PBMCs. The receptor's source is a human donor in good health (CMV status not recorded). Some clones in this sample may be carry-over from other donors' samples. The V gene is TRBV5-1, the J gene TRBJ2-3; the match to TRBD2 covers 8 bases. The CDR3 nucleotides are TGCGCCAGCAGCTTCTTTGCGGGGGGCCACACAGATACGCAGTATTTT. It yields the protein CASSFFAGGHTDTQYF.